These 11 T cell receptor beta chains were all obtained from the same sample, sequenced in a study of OX40 agonist ivuxolimab in advanced cancers. The repertoire was sequenced with immunoSEQ multiplex PCR; TCRdb's copy has only in-frame clones and lacks some. The sample holds approximately 79,000 clones; around 86% are singletons and the top ten take around 3.2%. Sequencing used CD4+ or CD8+ T cells sorted from blood, obtained in a trial of the OX40 agonist ivuxolimab. These receptors came from an adult with an advanced solid tumor such as melanoma, head and neck, liver or kidney cancer.

The chain is built from TRBV19 and TRBJ2-2; D not resolved. The V gene's germline CDR1 is LNHDA and CDR2 SQIVND (reference sequence). There are 14 residues in the CDR3. Trimming stripped 3 bases from V and 3 bases from J, with 8 bases between. CDR3 protein: CASSIGWDTGELFF. As DNA, the CDR3 is TGTGCCAGTAGTATCGGTTGGGACACCGGGGAGCTGTTTTTT.

V usage is TRBV11-3 and J usage is TRBJ1-1; 7 bases line up with TRBD1. Per germline, CDR1 SGHNT and CDR2 YENEEA. V lost 4 bases to trimming and J lost 5 bases; unmatched junction nucleotides: 7. The CDR3 length is 14 residues. The CDR3 is CASSSGQWVTEAFF. The CDR3 bases are TGTGCCAGCAGCTCGGGACAGTGGGTAACTGAAGCTTTCTTT.

The chain combines TRBV7-2 with TRBJ2-2; TRBD2 matches 7 bases. The CDR3 is made up of 14 amino acids. The trim removed 7 bases at V and 7 bases at J, leaving 9 bases unmatched. Germline-derived CDR1 and CDR2 are SGHTA and FQGNSA. CDR3 nucleotide sequence: TGTGCCAGCACTATGGGCGGGGGAGTCGGGGAGCTGTTTTTT. Translated, it gives CASTMGGGVGELFF.

V usage is TRBV7-9 and J usage is TRBJ1-2; 9 bases match TRBD1. The J segment lost 4 bases and the V segment lost 5 bases, leaving 2 bases of the junction unmatched. In germline, CDR1 is SEHNR, CDR2 FQNEAQ (reference sequence). This CDR3 is 13 amino acids long. DNA of the CDR3: TGTGCCAGCAGCCAGGACAGGGGCTATGGCTACACCTTC. This encodes CASSQDRGYGYTF. The whole variable domain, filled in from reference TRBV7-9 and TRBJ1-2, reads DTGVSQNPRHKITKRGQNVTFRCDPISEHNRLYWYRQTLGQGPEFLTYFQNEAQLEKSRLLSDRFSAERPKGSFSTLEIQRTEQGDSAMYLCASSQDRGYGYTFGSGTRLTVV.

This clone has only a few counts. Here the CDR3 DNA reads TGTGCCAGCAGGGGTTACTCCTACGAGCAGTACTTC. Encoded protein: CASRGYSYEQYF. The chain has TRBV6-5 and TRBJ2-7; D is unclear. Germline lookup yields CDR1 MNHEY and CDR2 SVGAGI. The CDR3 is made up of 12 amino acids. V lost 6 bases and J lost 0, with 6 bases in between.

The J gene is TRBJ1-3, the V gene TRBV28; D uncertain. The germline V gene encodes CDR1 MDHEN and CDR2 SYDVKM. The CDR3 runs 16 residues. The germline V and J ends were trimmed by 6 bases and 5 bases, with 20 bases remaining between them. The chain's CDR3 is CASSLGGEGIRNTIYF. The CDR3 DNA sequence: TGTGCCAGCAGCCTCGGCGGAGAAGGGATTCGAAACACCATATATTTT.

The rearrangement links TRBV12-5 to TRBJ1-6; TRBD1 matches 7 bases. Germline V lookup: CDR1 LGHNT, CDR2 FRNRAP. The CDR3 covers 14 residues. J was trimmed by 7 bases and V by 5 bases; bases with no gene match: 5. The CDR3 protein is CASGQGQKNSPLHF. CDR3 nucleotides: TGTGCTAGTGGTCAGGGACAGAAGAATTCACCCCTCCACTTT.

The rearrangement uses TRBV6-1 and TRBJ1-3; no definite D call. V lost 7 bases and J lost 0, with 4 bases in between. The CDR3 has 12 amino acids. The V gene's germline CDR1 is MNHNS and CDR2 SASEGT. CDR3 amino acids: CASTVSGNTIYF. The CDR3 coding sequence is TGTGCCAGCACAGTCTCTGGAAACACCATATATTTT.

The chain is built from TRBV28 and TRBJ2-6; D remains ambiguous. CDR1 is MDHEN and CDR2 is SYDVKM in the germline V gene. Trimming took off 3 bases at V and 4 bases at J, with 13 bases between the two ends. CDR3 length: 16 residues. Written as DNA, the CDR3 is TGTGCCAGCAGTTTCATCCAGGTCGCGGGGGCCAACGTCCTGACTTTC. Translating gives CASSFIQVAGANVLTF.

This clone was detected a few times. This chain connects TRBV7-9 to TRBJ2-1; 8 nucleotides align to TRBD2. Per germline, CDR1 SEHNR and CDR2 FQNEAQ (reference sequence). V lost 5 bases to trimming and J lost 8 bases; unmatched junction nucleotides: 14. The CDR3 length is 16 residues. The DNA of the CDR3 is TGTGCCAGCAGCACTCTAGCGGGCACCCGAGGCGATGAGCAGTTCTTC. Translating gives CASSTLAGTRGDEQFF.

The rearrangement joins TRBV4-1 to TRBJ1-1; possibly TRBD1 for D (6 bases). Trimming left V 5 bases short and J 6 bases short, with 16 bases between. CDR1 and CDR2 from the germline V gene are MGHRA and YSYEKL. This CDR3 comprises 14 residues. CDR3 sequence (DNA): TGCGCCAGCAGCACAAATCAGGGGACTTCTGAAGCTTTCTTT. As protein: CASSTNQGTSEAFF.